This T cell receptor beta chain emerged from a study of cytomegalovirus exposure and HLA in healthy donors. Points from the study as a whole: Within a later analysis, the majority of CMV-associated TCR beta chains appeared HLA-restricted.

A multiplex PCR was run with 60 Vbeta primers and 13 Jbeta primers. Assay: immunoSEQ multiplex PCR; the TCRdb copy retains only in-frame clones and omits some. The sample lists under 150,000 clones, 60% to 85% occurring once. Details on this clone: Its antigen is unknown.

This TCR derives from a young man in good health and CMV-seronegative. Sequencing was performed on PBMCs.

CDR3 in DNA: TGTGCCAGCAGCCTCCAGACTAGCGGCGTTGGGGATACGCAGTATTTT. Residues: CASSLQTSGVGDTQYF. This chain uses TRBV9 with TRBJ2-3, with 9 bases lining up with TRBD2. The CDR3 consists of 16 residues. Per germline, CDR1 SGDLS and CDR2 YYNGEE. With 4 bases clipped from V and 6 bases from J, the junction kept 12 bases outside the gene matches.